Below, 14 T cell receptor beta chains from the same sample are listed, as sequenced in a study of blood T cell repertoires in COVID-19. The table came from immunoSEQ multiplex PCR; TCRdb's copy has only in-frame clones and leaves some out. In the table there are 300,000 to 350,000 clones, roughly 87% of which are singletons. The sequenced sample consisted of PBMCs or T cells enriched from blood (not recorded which). The origin of the receptors is a woman aged 25 to 45 who had recovered from COVID-19.

The V gene is TRBV28, the J gene TRBJ1-1; TRBD1 is a possible D gene (5 bases). The CDR3 covers 12 residues. V dropped 11 bases and J dropped 4 bases, with 14 bases sitting between them. CDR1 is MDHEN, CDR2 SYDVKM, per germline. CDR3 in amino acids: CAGGRSGTEAFF. The CDR3 DNA is TGTGCCGGGGGGAGGTCAGGCACTGAAGCTTTCTTT.

CDR3 in amino acids: CSASFPLQTGGDTGELFF. DNA of the CDR3: TGCAGTGCTAGTTTTCCCCTTCAAACAGGGGGGGACACCGGGGAGCTGTTTTTT. The chain uses TRBV20-1 and TRBJ2-2, with D possibly TRBD1 on 8 matching bases. The length of the CDR3 is 18 residues. Per germline, CDR1 DFQATT and CDR2 SNEGSKA (reference sequence). The V end was cut by 3 bases, the J end by 3 bases, with 23 bases between.

The chain employs TRBV3-1 (or the pseudogene TRBV3-2) and TRBJ1-2; the D is unclear. Germline V gene sequence: CDR1 LGHDT, CDR2 YNNKEL (reference sequence). This CDR3 region has 14 residues. The V gene lost 3 bases and the J gene lost 1 base, with 9 bases spanning the gap. The chain's CDR3 is CASSHIYGNYGYTF. CDR3 coding DNA: TGTGCCAGCAGCCATATCTACGGTAACTATGGCTACACCTTC.

The CDR3 spells CASSERQGRPEQYF. CDR3 coding DNA: TGTGCCAGCAGTGAAAGGCAGGGTCGACCCGAGCAGTACTTC. The genes are TRBV2 and TRBJ2-7; perhaps TRBD1 as D (5 bases). V was pared by 2 bases and J by 6 bases, with 14 bases between. The CDR3 spans 14 residues. Germline V gives CDR1 SNHLY, CDR2 FYNNEI.

This clone has a single count. This sequence joins TRBV10-2 and TRBJ2-7; 8 nucleotides line up with TRBD2. Germline-derived CDR1 and CDR2 are WSHSY and SAAADI. Trimming cost V 8 bases and J 6 bases; bases outside gene matches: 0. CDR3 length equals 10 residues. The CDR3, as DNA: TGCGCCAGCCGGGGGGGCGAGCAGTACTTC. This translates into CASRGGEQYF.

The V call is TRBV19, the J call TRBJ1-5, with D tentatively TRBD1 (5 bases). Germline loops: CDR1 LNHDA, CDR2 SQIVND (reference sequence). Trimming removed 0 bases from V and 2 bases from J, with 11 bases in between. The CDR3 contains 16 residues. CDR3 nucleotide sequence: TGTGCCAGTAGTATAGAGATCCCACAGGGCAATCAGCCCCAGCATTTT. This encodes CASSIEIPQGNQPQHF.

This chain uses TRBV3-1 (or the pseudogene TRBV3-2) with TRBJ2-5; TRBD1 might be the D (5 bases). The CDR3 spans 15 residues. Germline V CDR1 and CDR2: LGHDT, YNNKEL (reference sequence). V was cut by 1 base and J by 1 base, with 10 bases left in between. The CDR3 sequence is CASSQVTGAQETQYF. CDR3 coding DNA: TGTGCCAGCAGCCAAGTTACAGGCGCCCAAGAGACCCAGTACTTC.

The CDR3 nucleotides are TGTGCCAGTAGCCAATCCCCGGGGAACCCATATGGCTACACCTTC. This gives the protein CASSQSPGNPYGYTF. The chain uses TRBV19 and TRBJ1-2, with D unresolved. This CDR3 comprises 15 residues. V lost 6 bases to trimming and J lost 5 bases, with 19 bases between them. Germline V gene lookup returns CDR1 LNHDA and CDR2 SQIVND (reference sequence).

This clone was detected a few times. The chain carries TRBV18 and TRBJ1-3; D gene unclear. This CDR3 has 15 amino acids. V lost 0 bases to trimming and J lost 0 bases, with 6 bases between them. Germline loops: CDR1 KGHSH, CDR2 LQKENI. The CDR3 nucleotides are TGTGCCAGCTCACCACCGGGCAGCTCTGGAAACACCATATATTTT. Translation: CASSPPGSSGNTIYF. The complete variable domain, with remaining parts taken from reference TRBV18 and TRBJ1-3, reads NAGVMQNPRHLVRRRGQEARLRCSPMKGHSHVYWYRQLPEEGLKFMVYLQKENIIDESGMPKERFSAEFPKEGPSILRIQQVVRGDSAAYFCASSPPGSSGNTIYFGEGSWLTVV.

This chain links TRBV9 with TRBJ1-2; D is possibly TRBD1 (6 bases). Deletions cut 0 bases from V and 2 bases from J, with 11 bases between. The CDR3 loop spans 15 amino acids. Germline CDR1 reads SGDLS; CDR2 reads YYNGEE. The CDR3 bases are TGTGCCAGCAGCGTAGGAACAGGGACCAACTATGGCTACACCTTC. Translation gives CASSVGTGTNYGYTF.

The genes are TRBV15 and TRBJ2-2; D not resolved. Deletions cut 3 bases from V and 5 bases from J, with 7 bases between. Looked up from germline, CDR1 is LNHNV and CDR2 is YYDKDF (reference sequence). The length of the CDR3 is 13 residues. CDR3 sequence: CATSSRFTGELFF. The CDR3, as DNA: TGTGCCACCAGCAGCAGGTTTACCGGGGAGCTGTTTTTT. The full variable domain, in which reference TRBV15 and TRBJ2-2 provide the parts outside the CDR3, is DAMVIQNPRYQVTQFGKPVTLSCSQTLNHNVMYWYQQKSSQAPKLLFHYYDKDFNNEADTPDNFQSRRPNTSFCFLDIRSPGLGDTAMYLCATSSRFTGELFFGEGSRLTVL.

The chain couples TRBV5-8 to TRBJ2-1; D perhaps matches TRBD1 (6 bases). Germline V gene data show CDR1 as SGHTS and CDR2 as YDEGEE. This CDR3 contains 15 residues. Trimming cost V 1 base and J 3 bases, with 11 bases left between them. The CDR3 spells CASSLQGTIYNEQFF. DNA of the CDR3: TGTGCCAGCAGCTTGCAGGGGACAATCTACAATGAGCAGTTCTTC.

The rearrangement links TRBV10-3 to TRBJ2-1, with D perhaps TRBD2 (5 bases). CDR3 length: 14 amino acids. In germline, CDR1 is ENHRY, CDR2 SYGVKD. Trimming pared 6 bases from V and 10 bases from J, leaving 19 bases between. The CDR3 nucleotides are TGTGCCATCAGGGCCCCCGGGGAAACGGGCGAGCAGTTCTTC. This codes for CAIRAPGETGEQFF.

This chain uses TRBV27 with TRBJ1-6, with D perhaps matching TRBD1 (5 bases). Germline V lookup: CDR1 MNHEY, CDR2 SMNVEV (reference sequence). The length of the CDR3 is 13 residues. V lost 6 bases to trimming and J lost 11 bases, with 14 bases between them. For the CDR3, the DNA is TGTGCCAGCAGGTCGGGGGGGAGCCCACCCCTCCACTTT. Its translation: CASRSGGSPPLHF.